This T cell receptor (beta chain) was captured by sequencing in a study of blood T cell repertoires in COVID-19. TCRdb's table, derived via immunoSEQ multiplex PCR, lists solely in-frame clones and lacks some. This sample carries roughly 300,000 clones, around 90% of them seen once, and the ten largest clones take less than 20%. The CDR3 covers 14 residues. Per germline, CDR1 MDHEN and CDR2 SYDVKM. Trimming left V 4 bases short and J 2 bases short, with 9 bases between. What was sequenced was PBMCs or T cells enriched from blood (not recorded which). The receptor was isolated from a woman aged 30 to 39 who had recovered from COVID-19. The V call is TRBV28, the J call TRBJ1-3; tentative D call: TRBD1 (6 bases). CDR3 sequence: CASSSPGAGNTIYF. CDR3 DNA sequence: TGTGCCAGCAGTTCCCCAGGGGCTGGAAACACCATATATTTT.